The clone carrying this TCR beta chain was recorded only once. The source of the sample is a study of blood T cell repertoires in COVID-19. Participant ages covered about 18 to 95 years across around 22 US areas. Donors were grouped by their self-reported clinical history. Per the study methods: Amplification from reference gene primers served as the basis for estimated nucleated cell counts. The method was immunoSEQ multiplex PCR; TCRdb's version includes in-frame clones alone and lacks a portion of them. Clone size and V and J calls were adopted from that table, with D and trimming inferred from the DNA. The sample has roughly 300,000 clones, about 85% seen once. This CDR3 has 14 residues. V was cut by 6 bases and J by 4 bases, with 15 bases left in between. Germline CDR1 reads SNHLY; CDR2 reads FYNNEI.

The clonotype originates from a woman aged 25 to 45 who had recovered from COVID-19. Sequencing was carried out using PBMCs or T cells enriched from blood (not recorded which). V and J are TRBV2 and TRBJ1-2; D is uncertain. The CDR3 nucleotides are TGTGCCAGCAGCGTTGTCCCGGTACCCTATGGCTACACCTTC. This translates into CASSVVPVPYGYTF.